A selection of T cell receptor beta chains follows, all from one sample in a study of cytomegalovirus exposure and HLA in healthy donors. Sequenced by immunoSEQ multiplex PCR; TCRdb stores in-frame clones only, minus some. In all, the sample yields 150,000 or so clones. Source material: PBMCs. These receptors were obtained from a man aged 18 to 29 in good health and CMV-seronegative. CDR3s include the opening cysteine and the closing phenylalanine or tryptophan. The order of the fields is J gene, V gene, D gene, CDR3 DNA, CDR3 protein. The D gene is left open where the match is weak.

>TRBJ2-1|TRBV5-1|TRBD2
TGCGCCAGCAGCGCTGTTACTAGCGCAAACAATGAGCAGTTCTTC
CASSAVTSANNEQFF
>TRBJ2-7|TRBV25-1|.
TGTGCCAGCAGTGTAGTCCTCTACGAGCAGTACTTC
CASSVVLYEQYF
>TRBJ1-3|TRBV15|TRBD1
TGTGCCACCAGCAGAGTGGCAGGGGGATCATCTGGAAACACCATATATTTT
CATSRVAGGSSGNTIYF
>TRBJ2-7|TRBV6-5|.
TGTGCCAGCAGGAGCGGACTGTCCTCCTGGGAGCAGTACTTC
CASRSGLSSWEQYF
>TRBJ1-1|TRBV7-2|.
TGTGCCAGCAGTTATCCGGGACTCAGGAACACTGAAGCTTTCTTT
CASSYPGLRNTEAFF
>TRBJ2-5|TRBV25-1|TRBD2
TGTGCCACCGATCCGGGACCTAGCGGGGGGAAAATGCAAGAGACCCAGTACTTC
CATDPGPSGGKMQETQYF
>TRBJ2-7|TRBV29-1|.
TGCAGCGCTCGTTTGGGGCTAGAGACCTCCTACGAGCAGTACTTC
CSARLGLETSYEQYF
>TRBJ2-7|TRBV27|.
TGTGCCAGCAAGGACGGGAGTTCCTACGAGCAGTACTTC
CASKDGSSYEQYF
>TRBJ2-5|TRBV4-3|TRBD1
TGCGCCAGCAGCCAAGGAGACAGGGATGTGGAGACCCAGTACTTC
CASSQGDRDVETQYF
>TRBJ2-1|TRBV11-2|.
TGTGCCAGCAGCTTAGTGGGGACAAAAGGGCAGTTCTTC
CASSLVGTKGQFF
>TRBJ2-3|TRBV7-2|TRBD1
TGTGCCAGCAGCTTAGATGGGACAGGGGCAGATACGCAGTATTTT
CASSLDGTGADTQYF
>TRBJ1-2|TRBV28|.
TGTGCCAGCAGTATGCCGGGCCCCGGGAGTGGCTACACCTTC
CASSMPGPGSGYTF
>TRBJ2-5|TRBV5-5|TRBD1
TGTGCCAGCAGCCAATCAACGGGACAGTGGGAAGAGACCCAGTACTTC
CASSQSTGQWEETQYF
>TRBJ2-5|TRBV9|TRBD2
TGTGCCAGCAGCCCGGGGGGCGGGGGGGCGGAGACCCAGTACTTC
CASSPGGGGAETQYF
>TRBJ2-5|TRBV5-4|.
TGTGCCAGCAGCTCCAGACAGGGAGGAGAGACCCAGTACTTC
CASSSRQGGETQYF
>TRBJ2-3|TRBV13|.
TGTGCCAGCACCGCATCGGGACTGCTGGCGGATACGCAGTATTTT
CASTASGLLADTQYF
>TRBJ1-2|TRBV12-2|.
TGTGCAAGTCGCTTAAAAAAAAGGAATCGGGACAGGGGGTTTTTTGGCTATGGCTACACCTTC
CASRLKKRNRDRGFFGYGYTF
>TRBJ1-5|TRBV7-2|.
TGTGCCAGCAGCGAAGCGGCGGGCCCCCATCAGCCCCAGCATTTT
CASSEAAGPHQPQHF
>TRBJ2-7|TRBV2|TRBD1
TGTGCCACCCAGGGGGCGGACGGAGCCTACGAGCAGTACTTC
CATQGADGAYEQYF
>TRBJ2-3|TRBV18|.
TGTGCCAGCTCACCACCGGGACAACCCACAGATACGCAGTATTTT
CASSPPGQPTDTQYF
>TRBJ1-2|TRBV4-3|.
TGCGCCAGCAGCCGGGCCAGGGTAGAAAGGGGCTACACCTTC
CASSRARVERGYTF
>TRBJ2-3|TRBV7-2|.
TGTGCCAGCAGCATACAGGACACAAATACGCAGTATTTT
CASSIQDTNTQYF
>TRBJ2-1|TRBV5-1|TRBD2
TGCGCCAGCAGCCTGGGAACTAGCGCCTACAATGAGCAGTTCTTC
CASSLGTSAYNEQFF
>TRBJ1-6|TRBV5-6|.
TGTGCCAGCAGCTCCACTACGGACAGCTCCTATAATTCACCCCTCCACTTT
CASSSTTDSSYNSPLHF
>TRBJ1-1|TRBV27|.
TGTGCCAGCAGAATTGGAACGCGGGACGCTGAAGCTTTCTTT
CASRIGTRDAEAFF
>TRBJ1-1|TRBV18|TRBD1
TGTGCCAGCTCACCAAGGGACAGCCAGGATGCTTTCTTT
CASSPRDSQDAFF
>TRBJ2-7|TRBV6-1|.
TGTGCCAGCAGTGAAGCGAGCGTGCCTTTCTACGAGCAGTACTTC
CASSEASVPFYEQYF
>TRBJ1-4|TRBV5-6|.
TGTGCCAGCAGCTTACTTGGGGAGGCAACTAATGAAAAACTGTTTTTT
CASSLLGEATNEKLFF
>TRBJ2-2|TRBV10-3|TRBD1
TGTGCCATTGGGGACAGTCGGTTTACGAACACCGGGGAGCTGTTTTTT
CAIGDSRFTNTGELFF
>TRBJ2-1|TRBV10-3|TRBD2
TGTGCCATCAGTCAGTCACCGGGACTAGCGGGAGGGCCTTCCCATGAGCAGTTCTTC
CAISQSPGLAGGPSHEQFF
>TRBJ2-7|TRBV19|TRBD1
TGTGCCAGTAGTGTAACCGGGACAGGACCCTACGAGCAGTACTTC
CASSVTGTGPYEQYF
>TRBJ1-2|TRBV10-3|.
TGTGCCATCAGTGATTCACAGTCCTATGGCTACACCTTC
CAISDSQSYGYTF
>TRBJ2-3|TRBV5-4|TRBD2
TGTGCCAGCAGCTTCCGGCTAGCGGGGGGGCGGGGAGATACGCAGTATTTT
CASSFRLAGGRGDTQYF
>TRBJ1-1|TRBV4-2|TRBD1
TGTGCCAGCAGCCATCAACAGGGGATTCTTGGTATGGGTACTGAAGCTTTCTTT
CASSHQQGILGMGTEAFF
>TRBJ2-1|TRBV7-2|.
TGTGCCAGCAGCTCCGTTCTAAGGCGAAGCGCGGGGTTCTCCAATGAGCAGTTCTTC
CASSSVLRRSAGFSNEQFF
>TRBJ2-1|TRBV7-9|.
TGTGCCAGCGGAACAGGGCACTCCTACAATGAGCAGTTCTTC
CASGTGHSYNEQFF
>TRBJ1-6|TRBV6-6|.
TGTGCCAGCAGCCCTACGGGGAGAAATTCACCCCTCCACTTT
CASSPTGRNSPLHF
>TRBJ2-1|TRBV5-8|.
TGTGCCAGCAGCGAACAGGGCGGCTCCTACAATGAGCAGTTCTTC
CASSEQGGSYNEQFF
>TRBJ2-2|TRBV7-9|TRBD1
TGTGCCAGCAGCGACGACAGGGTGGCCGGGGAGCTGTTTTTT
CASSDDRVAGELFF
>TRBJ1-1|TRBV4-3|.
TGCGCCAGCAGTGGTTGGGTTAGTGGGGGGACTGAAGCTTTCTTT
CASSGWVSGGTEAFF
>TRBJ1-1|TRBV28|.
TGTGCCAGCAGTTTATACGCCCGGTTGAACACTGAAGCTTTCTTT
CASSLYARLNTEAFF
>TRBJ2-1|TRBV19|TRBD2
TGTGCCAGTAGTATAGATCTAGCGGGAGGCAGGAATGAGCAGTTCTTC
CASSIDLAGGRNEQFF
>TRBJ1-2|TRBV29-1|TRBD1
TGCAGCGCGAGGGACAGCGCTAACTATGGCTACACCTTC
CSARDSANYGYTF
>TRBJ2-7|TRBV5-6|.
TGTGCCAGCAGCTATAGGTCCCTGGGGGCCCACGAGCAGTACTTC
CASSYRSLGAHEQYF
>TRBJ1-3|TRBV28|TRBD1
TGTGCCAGCAGTCCTTATCCTAAGACAGGGGGGTCTGGAAACACCATATATTTT
CASSPYPKTGGSGNTIYF
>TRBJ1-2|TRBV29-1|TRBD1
TGCAGCGTTGAACGGACAGGGCTCGGCTACACCTTC
CSVERTGLGYTF
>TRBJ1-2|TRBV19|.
TGTGCCAGTAGTATAGGGATCTGGACGGGAGGCTACACCTTC
CASSIGIWTGGYTF
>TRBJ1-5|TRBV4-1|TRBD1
TGCGCCAGCAGCACCCGACAGGGGGTTGGGCAGCCCCAGCATTTT
CASSTRQGVGQPQHF
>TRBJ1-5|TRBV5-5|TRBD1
TGTGCCAGCAGCTTGGCCGGGACAGCTTGGGGCAATCAGCCCCAGCATTTT
CASSLAGTAWGNQPQHF
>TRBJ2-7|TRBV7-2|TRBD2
TGTGCCAGCAGCTTGCTAGCGGGAGGATACGAGCAGTACTTC
CASSLLAGGYEQYF
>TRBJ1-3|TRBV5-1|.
TGCGCCAGCAGGGCGGGCCCGACCTCTGGAAACACCATATATTTT
CASRAGPTSGNTIYF
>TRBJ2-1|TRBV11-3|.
TGTGCCAGCAGCATAAATCCCCGGGACAAGCAGTTCTTC
CASSINPRDKQFF
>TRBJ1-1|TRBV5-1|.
TGCGCCAGCAGCTTTGACAGGTTCATGAACACTGAAGCTTTCTTT
CASSFDRFMNTEAFF
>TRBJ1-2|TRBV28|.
TGTGCCAGCAGTTTTGCTCTGGGGAGGTTAGACGGCTACACCTTC
CASSFALGRLDGYTF
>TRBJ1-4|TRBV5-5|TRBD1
TGTGCCAGCAGCTTGATGGGACAGAATGAAAAACTGTTTTTT
CASSLMGQNEKLFF
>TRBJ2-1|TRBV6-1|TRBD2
TGTGCCAGCAGACTAGAAATCGGGAGGGAGCAGTTCTTC
CASRLEIGREQFF
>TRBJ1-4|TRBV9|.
TGTGCCAGCAGCGTAGGCAGGGTATCTAATGAAAAACTGTTTTTT
CASSVGRVSNEKLFF
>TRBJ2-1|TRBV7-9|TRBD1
TGTGCCAGCAGCTCAAAACGGGACAGGGACACCTACAATGAGCAGTTCTTC
CASSSKRDRDTYNEQFF
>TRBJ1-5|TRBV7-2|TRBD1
TGTGCCAGCAGCGGCCAGGGGGTCGACCAGCCCCAGCATTTT
CASSGQGVDQPQHF
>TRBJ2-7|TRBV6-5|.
TGTGCCAGCAGTTCCAACGACTATAAGCTCCACGAGCAGTACTTC
CASSSNDYKLHEQYF